Listed here are 12 T cell receptor beta chains from one sample, sequenced in a study of regulatory T cells in long-lasting Graves disease. Researchers made TCR beta libraries by using iRepertoire HTBI primers and running Arm-PCR on CDR3 regions. MiXCR was run by TCRdb on the multiplex PCR reads, yielding one entry per CDR3 protein. The sample lists approximately 360,000 distinct CDR3 sequences; less than 30% were seen once. Time point indicated: persistent/refractory GD, antithyroid drugs over 5 years with positive TRAb. The TCR library was prepared using RNA isolated from PBMCs. This material consisted of peripheral blood mononuclear cells (PBMCs), taken when the disease was refractory, from a patient treated with antithyroid drugs. The receptors derive from a woman aged 35 to 49 with Graves disease.

V usage is TRBV6-2 or TRBV6-3 and J usage is TRBJ1-1; D perhaps matches TRBD1 (5 bases). The CDR3 spans 15 residues. From germline, CDR1 is MNHEY and CDR2 SVGEGT. V lost 4 bases and J 5 bases, leaving 17 bases between the germline ends. CDR3 region: CASSSSGTQGTEAFF. DNA for the CDR3: TGTGCCAGCAGTTCATCCGGGACCCAGGGTACTGAAGCTTTCTTT.

As to this clonotype: Sequence at one end of the junction differs from germline and may be a read error. The rearrangement links TRBV7-9 to TRBJ1-4; D is perhaps TRBD1 (5 bases). This CDR3 contains 16 residues. Germline V gene data show CDR1 as SEHNR and CDR2 as FQNEAQ (reference sequence). The CDR3 nucleotides are TGTGCCAGCAGCTCCCTGGACGGACACTCAAATGAAGAACTGTTTTTT. Protein product: CASSSLDGHSNEELFF. The variable domain in full, completed from reference TRBV7-9 and TRBJ1-4, reads DTGVSQNPRHKITKRGQNVTFRCDPISEHNRLYWYRQTLGQGPEFLTYFQNEAQLEKSRLLSDRFSAERPKGSFSTLEIQRTEQGDSAMYLCASSSLDGHSNEELFFGSGTQLSVL.

Many counts were recorded for this clonotype. The V call is TRBV6-1, the J call TRBJ2-1; the match to TRBD2 covers 8 bases. This CDR3 contains 15 residues. CDR1 is MNHNS and CDR2 is SASEGT in the germline V gene. V dropped 6 bases and J dropped 4; count of bases not matched to a gene: 8. This chain's CDR3 is CASRAGTREYNEQFF. The CDR3 DNA is TGTGCCAGCAGGGCCGGGACTAGAGAGTACAATGAGCAGTTCTTC.

In its sample, this clonotype was seen a few times. The rearrangement joins TRBV13 to TRBJ2-7; 8 bases are shared with TRBD1. This CDR3 region has 13 residues. Trimming cost V 9 bases and J 1 base; bases outside gene matches: 5. In germline, CDR1 is PRHDT, CDR2 FYEKMQ (reference sequence). The CDR3 sequence: CASGTGLSYEQYF. In DNA, the CDR3 is TGTGCCAGTGGGACAGGATTATCCTACGAGCAGTACTTC.

This sequence joins TRBV7-8 and TRBJ1-5, with D maybe TRBD1 (5 bases). CDR3 size: 17 residues. Germline CDR1 is SGHVS and CDR2 is FQNEAQ. V dropped 4 bases and J dropped 1 base, with 17 bases sitting between them. The DNA of the CDR3 is TGTGCCAGCAGCTATATTGGGTTTAGGGACAGCAATCAGCCCCAGCATTTT. Its protein is CASSYIGFRDSNQPQHF.

The chain combines TRBV20-1 with TRBJ2-7; no definite D call. This CDR3 has 10 amino acids. V gave up 5 bases and J gave up 2 bases, with 4 bases separating them. Germline CDR1 is DFQATT and CDR2 is SNEGSKA (reference sequence). The DNA of the CDR3 is TGCAGTGCTGGAACCTACGAGCAGTACTTC. Translation: CSAGTYEQYF.

This clonotype was counted only a few times. The rearrangement links TRBV7-2 to TRBJ1-6; 9 bases agree with TRBD1. V was clipped by 4 bases and J by 5 bases; unmatched bases: 9. Germline-derived CDR1 and CDR2 are SGHTA and FQGNSA. The CDR3 is made up of 17 amino acids. The CDR3 is CASSSPWGQGNNSPLHF. The DNA for the CDR3 is TGTGCCAGCAGCTCCCCCTGGGGACAGGGAAATAATTCACCCCTCCACTTT.

A word on this clonotype: A much larger clone lies a single base off, so this may be a read error. This chain connects TRBV28 to TRBJ2-7; the D is unclear. This CDR3 has 15 residues. Germline V gene sequence: CDR1 MDHEN, CDR2 SYDVKM. V lost 2 bases to trimming and J lost 3 bases, with 14 bases between them. CDR3 sequence reads: CASSLVGGPNYEQYF. In nucleotides, the CDR3 is TGTGCCAGCAGTTTAGTGGGTGGGCCTAACTACGAGCAGTACTTC.

This clonotype has just a few counts. CDR3 in amino acids: CASSQGTSGSQTQYF. For the CDR3, the DNA is TGTGCCAGCAGCCAAGGGACTAGCGGGAGTCAGACCCAGTACTTC. The J gene is TRBJ2-5, the V gene TRBV7-8; TRBD2 agrees at 14 bases. Germline V gene lookup returns CDR1 SGHVS and CDR2 FQNEAQ. After removal of 5 bases from V and 6 bases from J, the junction contained 5 bases not matched to a gene. The CDR3 is made up of 15 amino acids.

The rearrangement uses TRBV7-2 and TRBJ2-3; D possibly corresponds to TRBD1 (5 bases). In germline, CDR1 is SGHTA, CDR2 FQGNSA. V dropped 2 bases and J dropped 6 bases, with 15 bases sitting between them. CDR3 length: 15 amino acids. The DNA for the CDR3 is TGTGCCAGCAGCTTAAGTCCCCAAGGGGATGATACGCAGTATTTT. Its protein product is CASSLSPQGDDTQYF.

The table lists this clonotype with a few counts. The V and J genes are TRBV20-1 and TRBJ1-2; D is perhaps TRBD1 (6 bases). V lost 5 bases to trimming and J lost 0 bases, with 13 bases between them. The CDR3 runs to 14 residues. In germline, CDR1 is DFQATT, CDR2 SNEGSKA (reference sequence). The CDR3 DNA sequence: TGCAGTGCTTCCGACAGGTTCGCTAACTATGGCTACACCTTC. Translation: CSASDRFANYGYTF.

As for this clonotype: The junction does not match germline at one end; this may be a read error. The V call is TRBV27, the J call TRBJ1-5, with a possible D match to TRBD1 (5 bases). Germline-derived CDR1 and CDR2 are MNHEY and SMNVEV (reference sequence). CDR3 length: 14 residues. The CDR3 DNA reads as TGTGCCAGCAGTTTATACGCAGGGCAGCAGCTCCAGCATTTT. Translated: CASSLYAGQQLQHF.